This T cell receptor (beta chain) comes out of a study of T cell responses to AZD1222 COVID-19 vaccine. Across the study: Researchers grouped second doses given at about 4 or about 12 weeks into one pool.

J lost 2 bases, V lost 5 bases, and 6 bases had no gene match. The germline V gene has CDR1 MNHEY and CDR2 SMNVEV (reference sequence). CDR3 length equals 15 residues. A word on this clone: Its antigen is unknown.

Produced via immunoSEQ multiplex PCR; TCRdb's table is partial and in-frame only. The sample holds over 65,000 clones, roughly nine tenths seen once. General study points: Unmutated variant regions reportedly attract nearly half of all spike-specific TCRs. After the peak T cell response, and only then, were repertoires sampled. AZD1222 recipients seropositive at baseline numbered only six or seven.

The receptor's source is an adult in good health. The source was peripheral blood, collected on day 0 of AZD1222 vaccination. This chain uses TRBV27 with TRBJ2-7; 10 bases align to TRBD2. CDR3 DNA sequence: TGTGCCAGCAGTCTGGGGCTAGCGGGGGCCTACGAGCAGTACTTC. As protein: CASSLGLAGAYEQYF.